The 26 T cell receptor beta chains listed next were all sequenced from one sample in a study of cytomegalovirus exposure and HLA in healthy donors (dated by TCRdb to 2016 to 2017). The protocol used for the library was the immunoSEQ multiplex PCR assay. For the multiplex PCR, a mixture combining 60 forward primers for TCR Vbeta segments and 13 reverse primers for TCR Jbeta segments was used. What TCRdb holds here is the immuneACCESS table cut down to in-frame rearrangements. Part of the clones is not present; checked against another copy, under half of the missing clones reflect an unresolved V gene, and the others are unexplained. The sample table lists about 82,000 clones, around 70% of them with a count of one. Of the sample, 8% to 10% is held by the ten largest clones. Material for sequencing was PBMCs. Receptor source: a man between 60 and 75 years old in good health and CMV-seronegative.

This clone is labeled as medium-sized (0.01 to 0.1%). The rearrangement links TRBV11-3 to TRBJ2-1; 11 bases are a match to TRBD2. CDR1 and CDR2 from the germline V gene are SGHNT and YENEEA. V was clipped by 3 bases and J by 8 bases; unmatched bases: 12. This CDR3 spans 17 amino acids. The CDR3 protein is CASSFGISGGGVHEQFF. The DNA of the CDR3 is TGTGCCAGCAGCTTCGGAATTAGCGGGGGGGGAGTCCATGAGCAGTTCTTC.

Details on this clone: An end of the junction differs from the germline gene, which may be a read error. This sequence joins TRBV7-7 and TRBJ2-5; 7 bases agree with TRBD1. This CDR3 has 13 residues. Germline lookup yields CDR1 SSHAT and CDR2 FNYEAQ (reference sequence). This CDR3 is CASSKGQQETQYF. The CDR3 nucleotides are TGTGCTAGCAGTAAGGGACAGCAAGAGACCCAGTACTTC.

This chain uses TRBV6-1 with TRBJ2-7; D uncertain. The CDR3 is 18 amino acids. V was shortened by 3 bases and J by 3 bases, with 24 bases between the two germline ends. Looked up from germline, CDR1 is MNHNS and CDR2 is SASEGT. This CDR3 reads CASSEYGTLQTTYYEQYF. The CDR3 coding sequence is TGTGCCAGCAGTGAGTACGGAACTTTACAGACAACCTACTACGAGCAGTACTTC.

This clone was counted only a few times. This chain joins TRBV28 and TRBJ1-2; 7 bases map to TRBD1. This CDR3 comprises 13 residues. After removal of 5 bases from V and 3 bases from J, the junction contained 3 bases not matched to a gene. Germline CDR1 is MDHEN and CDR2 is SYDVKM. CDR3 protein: CASSLTGDYGYTF. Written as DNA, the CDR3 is TGTGCCAGCAGTCTAACAGGGGACTATGGCTACACCTTC.

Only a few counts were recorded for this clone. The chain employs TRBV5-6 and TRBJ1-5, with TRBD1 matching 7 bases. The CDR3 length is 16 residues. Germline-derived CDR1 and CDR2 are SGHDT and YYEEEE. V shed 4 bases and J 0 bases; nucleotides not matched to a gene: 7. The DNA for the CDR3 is TGTGCCAGCAGCGATGGGACAGCCGATAGCAATCAGCCCCAGCATTTT. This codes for CASSDGTADSNQPQHF.

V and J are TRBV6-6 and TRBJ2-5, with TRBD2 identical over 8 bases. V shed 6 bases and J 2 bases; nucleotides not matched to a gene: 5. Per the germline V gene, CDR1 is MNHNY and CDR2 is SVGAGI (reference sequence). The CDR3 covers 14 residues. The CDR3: CASSLAGSQETQYF. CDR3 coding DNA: TGTGCCAGCAGCTTAGCGGGGTCACAAGAGACCCAGTACTTC.

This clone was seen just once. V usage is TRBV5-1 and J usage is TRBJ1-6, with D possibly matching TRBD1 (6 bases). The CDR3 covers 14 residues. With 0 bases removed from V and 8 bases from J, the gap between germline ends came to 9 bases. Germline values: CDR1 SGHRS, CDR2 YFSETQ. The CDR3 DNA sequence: TGCGCCAGCAGCTTGGTACAGGGCCATTCACCCCTCCACTTT. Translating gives CASSLVQGHSPLHF. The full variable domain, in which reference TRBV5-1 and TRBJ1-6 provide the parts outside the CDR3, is KAGVTQTPRYLIKTRGQQVTLSCSPISGHRSVSWYQQTPGQGLQFLFEYFSETQRNKGNFPGRFSGRQFSNSRSEMNVSTLELGDSALYLCASSLVQGHSPLHFGNGTRLTVT.

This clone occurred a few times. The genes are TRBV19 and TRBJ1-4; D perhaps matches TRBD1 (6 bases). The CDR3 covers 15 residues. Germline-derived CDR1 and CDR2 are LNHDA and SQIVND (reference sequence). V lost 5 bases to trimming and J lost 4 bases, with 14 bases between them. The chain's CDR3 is CASSPSGTYNEKLFF. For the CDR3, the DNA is TGTGCCAGTAGTCCTTCGGGGACATATAATGAAAAACTGTTTTTT.

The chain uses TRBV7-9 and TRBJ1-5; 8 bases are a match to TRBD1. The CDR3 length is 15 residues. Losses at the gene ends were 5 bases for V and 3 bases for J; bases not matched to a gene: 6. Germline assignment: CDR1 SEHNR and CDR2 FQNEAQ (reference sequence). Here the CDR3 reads CASSLQGGNNQPQHF. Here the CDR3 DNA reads TGTGCCAGCAGCCTACAGGGGGGGAACAATCAGCCCCAGCATTTT.

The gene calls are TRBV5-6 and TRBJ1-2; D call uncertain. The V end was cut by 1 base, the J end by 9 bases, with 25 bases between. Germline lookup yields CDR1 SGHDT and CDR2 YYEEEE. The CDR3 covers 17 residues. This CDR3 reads CASSLTSRWEAGRSYTF. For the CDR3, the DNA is TGTGCCAGCAGCTTGACGTCTAGATGGGAGGCCGGGCGCAGCTACACCTTC.

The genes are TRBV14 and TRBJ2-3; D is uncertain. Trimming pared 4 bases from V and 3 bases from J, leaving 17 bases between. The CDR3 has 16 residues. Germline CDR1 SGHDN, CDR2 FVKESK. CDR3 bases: TGTGCCAGCAGCCGGGCCACAACCAGTGGAACAGATACGCAGTATTTT. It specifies CASSRATTSGTDTQYF. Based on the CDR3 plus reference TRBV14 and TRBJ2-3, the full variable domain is EAGVTQFPSHSVIEKGQTVTLRCDPISGHDNLYWYRRVMGKEIKFLLHFVKESKQDESGMPNNRFLAERTGGTYSTLKVQPAELEDSGVYFCASSRATTSGTDTQYFGPGTRLTVL.

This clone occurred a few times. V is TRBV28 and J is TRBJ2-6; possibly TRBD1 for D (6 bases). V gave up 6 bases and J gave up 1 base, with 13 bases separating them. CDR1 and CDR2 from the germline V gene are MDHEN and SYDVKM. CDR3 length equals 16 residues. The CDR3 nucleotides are TGTGCCAGCAGAATACAACAGGGATCTGGGGCCAACGTCCTGACTTTC. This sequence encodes CASRIQQGSGANVLTF. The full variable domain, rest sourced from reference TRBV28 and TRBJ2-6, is DVKVTQSSRYLVKRTGEKVFLECVQDMDHENMFWYRQDPGLGLRLIYFSYDVKMKEKGDIPEGYSVSREKKERFSLILESASTNQTSMYLCASRIQQGSGANVLTFGAGSRLTVL.

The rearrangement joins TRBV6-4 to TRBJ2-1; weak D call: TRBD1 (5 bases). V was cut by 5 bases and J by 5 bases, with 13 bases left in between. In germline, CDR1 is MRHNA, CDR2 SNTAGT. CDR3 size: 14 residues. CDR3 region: CASSSEQADNEQFF. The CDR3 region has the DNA TGTGCCAGCAGTAGCGAACAGGCTGACAATGAGCAGTTCTTC.

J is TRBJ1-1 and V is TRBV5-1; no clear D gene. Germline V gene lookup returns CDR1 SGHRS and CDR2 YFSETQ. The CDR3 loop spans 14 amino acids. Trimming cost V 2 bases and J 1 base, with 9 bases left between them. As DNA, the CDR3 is TGCGCCAGCAGCTTCGAACACCGGAACACTGAAGCTTTCTTT. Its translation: CASSFEHRNTEAFF.

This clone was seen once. CDR3 region: CASSPQRHKNIDEQYF. The CDR3, as DNA: TGTGCCAGCAGCCCTCAGAGACACAAAAACATAGACGAGCAGTACTTC. The rearrangement uses TRBV11-2 and TRBJ2-7; D is unclear. From germline, CDR1 is SGHAT and CDR2 FQNNGV. Trimming removed 5 bases at V and 5 bases at J, with 22 bases between. The CDR3 extends over 16 amino acids.

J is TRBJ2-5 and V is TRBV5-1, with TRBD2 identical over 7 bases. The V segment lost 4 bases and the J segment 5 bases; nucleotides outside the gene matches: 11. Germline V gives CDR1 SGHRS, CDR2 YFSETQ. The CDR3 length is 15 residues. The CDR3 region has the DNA TGCGCCAGCAGCCCCGTCGCGGGAGTATTTGAGACCCAGTACTTC. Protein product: CASSPVAGVFETQYF.

CDR3 DNA: TGCGCCAGCAGCCCGCTGGGGACAGGGGAAGATGAGCAGTTCTTC. It codes for CASSPLGTGEDEQFF. This chain uses TRBV5-1 with TRBJ2-1; 10 bases line up with TRBD1. The V and J ends lost 4 bases and 8 bases, in that order; junction bases with no gene match: 9. The CDR3 covers 15 residues. CDR1 is SGHRS and CDR2 is YFSETQ in the germline V gene.

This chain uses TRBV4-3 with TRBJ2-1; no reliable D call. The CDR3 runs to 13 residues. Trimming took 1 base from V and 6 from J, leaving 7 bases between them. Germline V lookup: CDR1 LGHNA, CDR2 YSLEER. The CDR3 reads CASSQVALNEQFF. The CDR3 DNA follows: TGCGCCAGCAGCCAAGTGGCTCTCAATGAGCAGTTCTTC.

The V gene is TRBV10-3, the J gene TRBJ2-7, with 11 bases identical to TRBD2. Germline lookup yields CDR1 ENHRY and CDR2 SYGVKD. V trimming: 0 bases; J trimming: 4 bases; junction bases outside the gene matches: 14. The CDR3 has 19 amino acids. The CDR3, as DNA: TGTGCCATCAGTGAGTCGAACCTAGCGGGGGGTCTAAGAGGTTACGAGCAGTACTTC. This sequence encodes CAISESNLAGGLRGYEQYF.

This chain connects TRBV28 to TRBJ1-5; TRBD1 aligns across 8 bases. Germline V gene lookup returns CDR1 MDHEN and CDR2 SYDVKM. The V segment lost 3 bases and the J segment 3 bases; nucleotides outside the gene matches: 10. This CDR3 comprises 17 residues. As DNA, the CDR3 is TGTGCCAGCAGTTTCTGGCCGGGACAGGTGCTCAATCAGCCCCAGCATTTT. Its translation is CASSFWPGQVLNQPQHF.

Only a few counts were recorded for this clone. The CDR3 loop is CASSPPGTEVRVRQYF. CDR3 in DNA: TGCGCCAGCAGTCCCCCCGGGACAGAGGTGAGGGTCAGGCAGTACTTC. V and J are TRBV23-1 and TRBJ2-7; 7 nucleotides agree with TRBD1. TRBV23-1 is an open reading frame, and its role is uncertain. The CDR3 contains 16 residues. V shed 4 bases and J 9 bases; nucleotides not matched to a gene: 18.

The CDR3 region has the DNA TGTGCCAGCAGTTTAGGGCTAGCGGGAGGGGGAGATACGCAGTATTTT. Its translation is CASSLGLAGGGDTQYF. This chain uses TRBV27 with TRBJ2-3; TRBD2 agrees at 12 bases. V trimming: 2 bases; J trimming: 5 bases; junction bases outside the gene matches: 5. The CDR3 sequence is 16 residues long. Germline CDR1 is MNHEY and CDR2 is SMNVEV (reference sequence).

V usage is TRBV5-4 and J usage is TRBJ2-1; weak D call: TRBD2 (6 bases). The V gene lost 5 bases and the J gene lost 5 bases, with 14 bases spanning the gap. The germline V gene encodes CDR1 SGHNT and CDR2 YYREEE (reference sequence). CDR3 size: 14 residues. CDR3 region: CASRVGGENNEQFF. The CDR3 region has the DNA TGTGCCAGCAGAGTCGGCGGGGAGAACAATGAGCAGTTCTTC.

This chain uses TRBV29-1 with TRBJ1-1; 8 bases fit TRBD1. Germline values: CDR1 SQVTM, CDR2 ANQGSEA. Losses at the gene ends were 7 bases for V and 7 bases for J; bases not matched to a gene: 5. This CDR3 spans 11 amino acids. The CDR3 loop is CSAQTGDEAFF. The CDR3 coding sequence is TGCAGCGCCCAGACAGGGGATGAAGCTTTCTTT.

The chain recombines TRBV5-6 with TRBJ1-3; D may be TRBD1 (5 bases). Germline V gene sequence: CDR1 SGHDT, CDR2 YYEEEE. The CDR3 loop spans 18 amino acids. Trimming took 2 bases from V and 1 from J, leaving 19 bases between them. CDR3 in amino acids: CASSLGVADPYSGNTIYF. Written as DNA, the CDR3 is TGTGCCAGCAGCTTAGGGGTGGCCGACCCTTATTCTGGAAACACCATATATTTT.

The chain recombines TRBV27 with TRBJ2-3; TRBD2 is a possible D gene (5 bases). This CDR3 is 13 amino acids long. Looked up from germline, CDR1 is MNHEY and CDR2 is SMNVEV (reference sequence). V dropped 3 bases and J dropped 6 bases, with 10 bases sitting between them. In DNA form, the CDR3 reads TGTGCCAGCAGTTTTTCTAGGGAGGATACGCAGTATTTT. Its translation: CASSFSREDTQYF.